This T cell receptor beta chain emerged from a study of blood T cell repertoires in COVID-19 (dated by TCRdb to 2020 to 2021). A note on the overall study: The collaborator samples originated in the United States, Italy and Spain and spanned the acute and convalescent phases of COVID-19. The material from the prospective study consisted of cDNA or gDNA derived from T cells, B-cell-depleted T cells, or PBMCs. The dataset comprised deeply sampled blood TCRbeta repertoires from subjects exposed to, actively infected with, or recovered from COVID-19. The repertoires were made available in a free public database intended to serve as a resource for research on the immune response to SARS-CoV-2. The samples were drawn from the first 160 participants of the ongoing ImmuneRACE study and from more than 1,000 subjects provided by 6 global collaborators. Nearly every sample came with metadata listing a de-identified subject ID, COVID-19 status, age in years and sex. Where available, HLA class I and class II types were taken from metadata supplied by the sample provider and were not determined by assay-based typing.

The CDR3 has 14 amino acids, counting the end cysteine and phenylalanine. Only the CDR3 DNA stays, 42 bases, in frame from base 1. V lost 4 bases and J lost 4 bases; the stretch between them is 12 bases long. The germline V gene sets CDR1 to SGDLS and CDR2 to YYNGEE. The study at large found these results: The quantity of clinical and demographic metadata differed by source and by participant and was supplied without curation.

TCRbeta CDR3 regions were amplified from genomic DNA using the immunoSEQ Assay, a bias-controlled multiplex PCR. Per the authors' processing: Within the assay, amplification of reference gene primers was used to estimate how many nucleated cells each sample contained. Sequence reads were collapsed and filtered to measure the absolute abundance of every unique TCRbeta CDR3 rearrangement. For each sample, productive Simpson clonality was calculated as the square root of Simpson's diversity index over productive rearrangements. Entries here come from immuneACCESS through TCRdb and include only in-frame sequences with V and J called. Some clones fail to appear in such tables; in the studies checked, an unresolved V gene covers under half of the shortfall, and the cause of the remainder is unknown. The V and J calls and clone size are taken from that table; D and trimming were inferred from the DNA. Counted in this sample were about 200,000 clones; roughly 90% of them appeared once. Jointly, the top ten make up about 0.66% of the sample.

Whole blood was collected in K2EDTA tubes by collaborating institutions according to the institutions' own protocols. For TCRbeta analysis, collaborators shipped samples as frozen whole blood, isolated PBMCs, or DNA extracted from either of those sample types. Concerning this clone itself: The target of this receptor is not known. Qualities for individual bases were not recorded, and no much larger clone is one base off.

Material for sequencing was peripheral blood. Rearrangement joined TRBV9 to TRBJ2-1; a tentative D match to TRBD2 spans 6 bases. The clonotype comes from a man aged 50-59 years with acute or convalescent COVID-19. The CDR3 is CASSPWDLYNEQFF. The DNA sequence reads TGTGCCAGCAGCCCGTGGGACTTGTACAATGAGCAGTTCTTC.